Shown below are 6 T cell receptor beta chains from a single sample sequenced in a study of Ad26.COV2.S vaccination and SARS-CoV-2 variants. Treatment here: around 19 received Ad26.COV2.S at low or high dose, single or two shots; about 5 received placebo; per-sample allocation not given. Following the first vaccine or placebo injection, samples were taken on day 63. Libraries were prepared by immunoSEQ multiplex PCR; TCRdb keeps only in-frame clonotypes and omits some of them. The sample records 400,000 to 450,000 clones, approximately 90% being singletons. This material consisted of peripheral blood, taken in a trial of Ad26.COV2.S vaccine versus placebo. The receptors here all came from a person aged 18 to 59 who received the Ad26.COV2.S COVID-19 vaccine or a placebo.

V is TRBV28 and J is TRBJ2-1, with 9 bases that match TRBD1. The CDR3 length is 15 residues. V trimming: 5 bases; J trimming: 5 bases; junction bases outside the gene matches: 7. Germline V gene sequence: CDR1 MDHEN, CDR2 SYDVKM. CDR3 in amino acids: CASSETGTGHNEQFF. The CDR3 nucleotides read TGTGCCAGCAGTGAAACCGGGACAGGGCACAATGAGCAGTTCTTC.

The chain recombines TRBV9 with TRBJ2-5; TRBD2 matches at 8 bases. Germline assignment: CDR1 SGDLS and CDR2 YYNGEE. J lost 4 bases, V lost 2 bases, and 7 bases had no gene match. This CDR3 region has 15 residues. CDR3 bases: TGTGCCAGCAGCGTGGGGATAGCGGGACGAGAGACCCAGTACTTC. It encodes CASSVGIAGRETQYF.

The sample holds one count of this clone. This chain joins TRBV2 and TRBJ2-1; 10 bases map to TRBD1. Unmatched junction bases numbered 7, after V lost 5 bases and J lost 9 bases. CDR3 length: 14 residues. Germline loops: CDR1 SNHLY, CDR2 FYNNEI. The DNA of the CDR3 is TGTGCCAGCAGTACGGGACAGGGGATGAGTGAGCAGTTCTTC. It codes for CASSTGQGMSEQFF.

This chain joins TRBV9 and TRBJ2-7; D may be TRBD1 (7 bases). The V end was cut by 4 bases, the J end by 5 bases, with 16 bases between. CDR3 size: 14 residues. The germline V gene encodes CDR1 SGDLS and CDR2 YYNGEE. As DNA, the CDR3 is TGTGCCAGCAGCCTTCCGGGACAGCGGGACGAGCAGTACTTC. It codes for CASSLPGQRDEQYF.

The genes are TRBV6-1 and TRBJ2-5, with 7 nucleotides matching TRBD2. Germline assignment: CDR1 MNHNS and CDR2 SASEGT. The junction had 13 bases not matched to a gene; V was cut back by 4 bases and J by 5 bases. The CDR3 sequence is 16 residues long. In DNA form, the CDR3 reads TGTGCCAGCAGTGGAGGGGAGGGGAGGGCCGTGGAGACCCAGTACTTC. Translating gives CASSGGEGRAVETQYF.

The chain recombines TRBV27 with TRBJ1-1, with a weak D call TRBD1 (6 bases). Trimming took off 6 bases at V and 1 base at J, with 12 bases between the two ends. The CDR3 length is 14 residues. Germline V gene lookup returns CDR1 MNHEY and CDR2 SMNVEV (reference sequence). CDR3 sequence reads: CASSVGGANTEAFF. The CDR3 nucleotides are TGTGCCAGCAGCGTAGGGGGAGCGAACACTGAAGCTTTCTTT.